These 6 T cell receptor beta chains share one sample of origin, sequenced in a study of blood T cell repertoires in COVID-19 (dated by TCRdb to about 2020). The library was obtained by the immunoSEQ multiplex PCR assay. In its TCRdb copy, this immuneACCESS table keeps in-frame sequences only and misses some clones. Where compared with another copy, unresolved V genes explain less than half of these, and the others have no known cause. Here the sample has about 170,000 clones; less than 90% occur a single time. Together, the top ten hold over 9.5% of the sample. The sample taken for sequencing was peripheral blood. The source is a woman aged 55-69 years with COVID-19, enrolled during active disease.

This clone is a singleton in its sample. CDR3 residues: CSVALWYSYEQYF. CDR3 sequence (DNA): TGCAGCGTGGCCCTCTGGTACTCCTACGAGCAGTACTTC. The rearrangement links TRBV29-1 to TRBJ2-7; D not resolved. Trimming removed 6 bases at V and 0 bases at J, with 12 bases between. There are 13 residues in the CDR3. Germline V gene data show CDR1 as SQVTM and CDR2 as ANQGSEA.

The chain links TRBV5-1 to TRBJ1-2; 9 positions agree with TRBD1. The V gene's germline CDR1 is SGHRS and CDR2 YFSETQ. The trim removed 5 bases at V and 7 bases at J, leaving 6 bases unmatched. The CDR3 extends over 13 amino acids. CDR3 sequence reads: CASSRDRASGYTF. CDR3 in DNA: TGCGCCAGCAGTCGGGACAGGGCATCTGGCTACACCTTC.

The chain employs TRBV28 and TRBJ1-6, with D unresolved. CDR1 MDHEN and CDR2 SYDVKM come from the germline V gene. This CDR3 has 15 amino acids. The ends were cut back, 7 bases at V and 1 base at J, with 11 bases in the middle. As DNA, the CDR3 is TGTGCCAGCACGCTGGGAGGGTCCTATAATTCACCCCTCCACTTT. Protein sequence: CASTLGGSYNSPLHF. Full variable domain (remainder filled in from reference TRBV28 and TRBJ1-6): DVKVTQSSRYLVKRTGEKVFLECVQDMDHENMFWYRQDPGLGLRLIYFSYDVKMKEKGDIPEGYSVSREKKERFSLILESASTNQTSMYLCASTLGGSYNSPLHFGNGTRLTVT.

DNA of the CDR3: TGTGCCAGCAGCCCGGTACCTAATGAAAAACTGTTTTTT. Translation gives CASSPVPNEKLFF. V is TRBV7-2 and J is TRBJ1-4; D is uncertain. CDR1 is SGHTA and CDR2 is FQGNSA in the germline V gene. This CDR3 has 13 residues. Trimming removed 5 bases from V and 3 bases from J, with 7 bases in between.

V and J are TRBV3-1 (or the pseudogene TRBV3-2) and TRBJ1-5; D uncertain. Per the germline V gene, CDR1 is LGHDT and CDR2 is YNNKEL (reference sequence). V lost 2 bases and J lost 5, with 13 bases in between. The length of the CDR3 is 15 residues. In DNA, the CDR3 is TGTGCCAGCAGCCAATCTCAAAGCAACTATCAGCCCCAGCATTTT. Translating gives CASSQSQSNYQPQHF.

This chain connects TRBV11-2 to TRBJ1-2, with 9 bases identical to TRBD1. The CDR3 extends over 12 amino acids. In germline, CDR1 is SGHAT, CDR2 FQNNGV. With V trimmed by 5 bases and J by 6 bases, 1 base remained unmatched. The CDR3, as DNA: TGTGCCAGCAGCAGGACAGGGGATGGCTACACCTTC. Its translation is CASSRTGDGYTF. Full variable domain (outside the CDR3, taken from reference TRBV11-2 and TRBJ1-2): EAGVAQSPRYKIIEKRQSVAFWCNPISGHATLYWYQQILGQGPKLLIQFQNNGVVDDSQLPKDRFSAERLKGVDSTLKIQPAKLEDSAVYLCASSRTGDGYTFGSGTRLTVV.